What follows describes a single T cell receptor (beta chain). Antigen unknown. Genomic DNA was employed as the template in profiling TCR beta VDJ and CDR3. MiXCR, run by TCRdb on the reads, gives a single entry per CDR3 protein. The data hold 180,000 or so distinct CDR3 sequences, with 40% to 55% observed a single time. These data come from a study of CD8+CD57+ T cells in acquired aplastic anemia. Across the whole study: Mean yield of DNA from sorted CD4+ and CD8+ cells was approximately 3 ug. Healthy donor CD4+ samples were sequenced to a depth that averaged around 9.8 million reads.

The CDR3 has 14 amino acids. V was pared by 0 bases and J by 8 bases, with 11 bases between. The V gene's germline CDR1 is SGHRS and CDR2 YFSETQ. Study-wide results and caveats: About 30 shared CD8+ CDR3s appeared highly expressed within patients' immunodominant clones. The study found no significant CD8+ Simpson's diversity difference between patients and controls.

This TCR derives from a human donor in good health. The chain links TRBV5-1 to TRBJ1-4; perhaps TRBD1 as D (5 bases). Material: sorted CD4+, CD8+, or CD8+CD57+ T cells (not recorded which) from PBMCs. This CDR3 is CASSLGYSGEKLFF. The CDR3 DNA follows: TGCGCCAGCAGCTTGGGTTATTCAGGGGAAAAACTGTTTTTT.